These T cell receptor beta chains were read from a single sample in a study of blood T cells in healthy people across ages. TCRdb processed the 5' RACE reads anew with MiXCR; each CDR3 protein has one entry. Here the sample spans 1.8 million or so distinct CDR3 sequences, approximately 40% being singletons. Source material: blood. These receptors were obtained from a human donor in good health. CDR3s include the opening cysteine and the closing phenylalanine or tryptophan. A D gene is named only where the DNA matches it firmly. Part of the rows lack a size; the others show once, few, many or a class for expanded clones.

D	V	length	size	J	CDR3	DNA
.	TRBV6-2/TRBV6-3	17	.	TRBJ1-2	CASSPKDPTGLRYGYTF	TGTGCCAGCAGCCCTAAAGACCCGACAGGTCTCCGCTATGGCTACACCTTC
.	TRBV7-2	14	few	TRBJ2-3	CASSYLPGGDTQYF	TGTGCCAGCAGCTACTTACCCGGGGGAGATACGCAGTATTTT
.	TRBV2	15	.	TRBJ1-5	CASSEGSGMLGPQHF	TGTGCCAGCAGTGAAGGATCAGGGATGTTGGGGCCCCAGCATTTT
TRBD1	TRBV29-1	11	few	TRBJ1-2	CSGNTGVGYTF	TGCAGTGGAAATACAGGGGTTGGCTACACCTTC
.	TRBV4-3	14	.	TRBJ2-7	CASSQDSRVHEQYF	TGCGCCAGCAGCCAAGATTCCAGGGTCCACGAGCAGTACTTC
.	TRBV11-2	16	few	TRBJ2-3	CASSLGVETPFWTQYF	TGTGCCAGCAGCTTGGGGGTTGAGACTCCCTTTTGGACGCAGTATTTT
.	TRBV20-1	14	.	TRBJ2-1	CSARIRLRTDEQFF	TGCAGTGCTAGAATCAGGCTACGCACCGATGAGCAGTTCTTC
TRBD1	TRBV10-3	15	few	TRBJ2-7	CAISESKGQGNEQYF	TGTGCCATCAGTGAGTCGAAGGGACAGGGGAACGAGCAGTACTTC
.	TRBV29-1	13	few	TRBJ2-5	CSVSRDTYETQYF	TGCAGCGTGTCCCGGGACACCTACGAGACCCAGTACTTC
.	TRBV7-9	14	.	TRBJ2-1	CASSLAPAGYEQFF	TGTGCCAGCAGCTTAGCCCCAGCGGGCTATGAGCAGTTCTTC
TRBD2	TRBV9	15	.	TRBJ2-1	CANSVAGGPYNEQFF	TGTGCCAACAGCGTAGCGGGGGGCCCATACAATGAGCAGTTCTTC
.	TRBV2	15	few	TRBJ1-2	CASSEALGPGYGYTF	TGTGCCAGCAGTGAAGCGCTTGGTCCAGGGTATGGCTACACCTTC
TRBD2	TRBV7-2	14	.	TRBJ2-5	CASSQLAGRSSQYF	TGTGCCAGCAGCCAACTAGCGGGGCGGTCGTCCCAGTACTTC
TRBD2	TRBV12-3/TRBV12-4	15	.	TRBJ2-5	CASSPSGGQQETQYF	TGTGCCAGCAGCCCCAGCGGGGGGCAACAAGAGACCCAGTACTTC
.	TRBV18	15	.	TRBJ1-4	CASSPTTHALEKLFF	TGTGCCAGCTCACCTACGACCCATGCATTGGAAAAACTGTTTTTT
TRBD2	TRBV29-1	17	few	TRBJ2-3	CSVRGTSGASSTDTQYF	TGCAGCGTTCGAGGGACTAGCGGGGCATCTAGCACAGATACGCAGTATTTT
TRBD1	TRBV5-1	17	.	TRBJ1-6	CASSLDITGDGYSPLHF	TGCGCCAGCAGCTTGGATATCACAGGGGACGGGTATTCACCCCTCCACTTT
TRBD1	TRBV20-1	14	.	TRBJ2-3	CSARDPGGTDTQYF	TGCAGTGCTAGAGATCCAGGGGGTACAGATACGCAGTATTTT
.	TRBV7-2	18	.	TRBJ2-3	CASSLATGLEGDTDTQYF	TGTGCCAGCAGCTTAGCTACGGGGCTTGAGGGAGACACAGATACGCAGTATTTT
.	TRBV28	12	few	TRBJ1-4	CASSTGNEKLFF	TGTGCCAGCAGTACAGGGAATGAAAAACTGTTTTTT
TRBD1	TRBV5-1	15	.	TRBJ2-3	CASSLDRVVTDTQYF	TGCGCCAGCAGCTTAGACAGGGTGGTAACAGATACGCAGTATTTT
.	TRBV29-1	14	.	TRBJ2-7	CSVGGVAGTYEQYF	TGCAGCGTTGGCGGGGTCGCAGGAACGTACGAGCAGTACTTC
TRBD1	TRBV4-2	15	.	TRBJ2-7	CASSPLSTGDFEQYF	TGTGCCAGCAGCCCTCTTTCGACAGGGGATTTCGAGCAGTACTTC
TRBD1	TRBV6-2/TRBV6-3	15	.	TRBJ1-5	CASSPSRQGSQPQHF	TGTGCCAGCAGTCCGAGCCGACAGGGCAGTCAGCCCCAGCATTTT
TRBD2	TRBV4-2	16	.	TRBJ2-1	CASSQGTGGIYNEQFF	TGTGCCAGCAGCCAGGGGACGGGGGGAATCTACAATGAGCAGTTCTTC